This TCR beta chain emerged from a study of PD-L1 blockade in urothelial cancer. Background on the study: T cells numbered a median of around 140,000 in the blood samples.

This CDR3 comprises 14 residues. Germline CDR1 and CDR2: SEHNR and FQNEAQ (reference sequence). Germline trimming cut 8 bases from V and 4 bases from J; bases unmatched to any gene: 9. The sample's time point: pretreatment peripheral blood. Profiling relied on immunoSEQ multiplex PCR, and the TCRdb table lists in-frame clones only, not all of them. Altogether about 130,000 clones are present, 70% to 85% being singletons, with the ten largest covering 3.2%. As concerns this clone: As yet, its antigen is unknown.

Study-wide findings and caveats: Greater 3-week expansion of tumor-associated blood clones was recorded for durable-benefit patients.

The chain carries TRBV7-9 and TRBJ1-1; 8 nucleotides match TRBD1. Material: PBMCs, obtained around atezolizumab (anti-PD-L1) treatment. This sequence originates from a man over 45 with urothelial cancer. The CDR3 DNA is TGTGCCAGCCACAGGACAGGGAGATCCACTGAAGCTTTCTTT. The encoded protein is CASHRTGRSTEAFF.